This T cell receptor beta chain was retrieved from a study of OX40 agonist ivuxolimab in advanced cancers. Study-wide context: The treatment was a fully human IgG2 OX40 agonist, ivuxolimab.

The V end was cut by 5 bases, the J end by 2 bases, with 13 bases between. Germline V gives CDR1 SGHTA, CDR2 FQGNSA. This CDR3 comprises 14 residues. The protocol was immunoSEQ multiplex PCR, while the TCRdb copy is restricted to in-frame clones and leaves out a portion. The sample shows about 46,000 clones, approximately 88% of them seen only once. This clonotype originated in an adult with an advanced solid tumor such as melanoma, head and neck, liver or kidney cancer. The chain is built from TRBV7-2 and TRBJ2-7, with D tentatively TRBD1 (5 bases). The input for sequencing was CD4+ or CD8+ T cells sorted from blood, taken in a trial of the OX40 agonist ivuxolimab. CDR3 amino acids: CASSGAFPTYEQYF. In DNA, the CDR3 is TGTGCCAGCAGCGGGGCATTCCCCACCTACGAGCAGTACTTC.